A single sample gave rise to the 10 T cell receptor beta chains below, sequenced in a study of PD-L1 blockade in urothelial cancer. Stated time point: pretreatment peripheral blood. Sequencing was performed with immunoSEQ multiplex PCR; in TCRdb, only in-frame clones are kept and a portion is missing. The sample has more than 45,000 clones; 75% to 85% are singletons. The specimen comprised PBMCs, sampled around atezolizumab (anti-PD-L1) treatment. The receptors stem from a man aged 50-60 years with urothelial cancer.

The V and J genes are TRBV5-1 and TRBJ1-2, with TRBD1 matching over 10 bases. With V trimmed by 3 bases and J by 9 bases, 8 bases remained unmatched. Germline loops: CDR1 SGHRS, CDR2 YFSETQ. This CDR3 is built from 14 residues. In nucleotides, the CDR3 is TGCGCCAGCAGCTCCCTTCGACAGGGGGCGAGCTACACCTTC. It encodes CASSSLRQGASYTF.

The V call is TRBV7-8, the J call TRBJ2-7; tentatively, D is TRBD2 (5 bases). The V gene's germline CDR1 is SGHVS and CDR2 FQNEAQ. The CDR3 runs 12 residues. V was cut by 5 bases and J by 6 bases, with 11 bases left in between. DNA for the CDR3: TGTGCCAGCAGCCGCATACTAGGCGAGCAGTACGTC. Translating it yields CASSRILGEQYV.

This clone came up a few times. V usage is TRBV19 and J usage is TRBJ2-4; 14 positions agree with TRBD2. J gave up 8 bases and V 4 bases, and 4 bases lay outside the gene matches. CDR3 size: 15 residues. The germline V gene encodes CDR1 LNHDA and CDR2 SQIVND (reference sequence). For the CDR3, the DNA is TGTGCCAGTAGTAGCGGGACTAGCGGGAGTGACATTCAGTACTTC. It translates to CASSSGTSGSDIQYF.

The rearrangement links TRBV10-3 to TRBJ2-5; D is uncertain. The germline V gene encodes CDR1 ENHRY and CDR2 SYGVKD. The V and J ends lost 3 bases and 5 bases respectively, with 13 bases between them. The CDR3 length is 14 residues. The CDR3 DNA is TGTGCCATCAGTGAATTAGACGGGTGGGAGACCCAGTACTTC. Its translation: CAISELDGWETQYF.

V and J are TRBV4-2 and TRBJ1-2; 8 positions agree with TRBD1. The CDR3 totals 18 residues. CDR1 is LGHNA and CDR2 is YNFKEQ in the germline V gene. V was pared by 0 bases and J by 0 bases, with 9 bases of the junction left unmatched. The CDR3 sequence is CASSQELTGTGANYGYTF. The DNA for the CDR3 is TGTGCCAGCAGCCAAGAGCTCACTGGGACAGGAGCTAACTATGGCTACACCTTC.

The J gene is TRBJ2-3, the V gene TRBV7-9; weak D call: TRBD2 (6 bases). Germline CDR1 is SEHNR and CDR2 is FQNEAQ (reference sequence). The CDR3 extends over 15 amino acids. V shed 2 bases and J shed 1 base, with 10 bases lying between them. In DNA, the CDR3 is TGTGCCAGCAGCTTATGGGACTTTGGCACAGATACGCAGTATTTT. Encoded protein: CASSLWDFGTDTQYF.

V usage is TRBV5-4 and J usage is TRBJ1-1; 8 positions match TRBD1. The CDR3 extends over 14 amino acids. Germline lookup yields CDR1 SGHNT and CDR2 YYREEE (reference sequence). V was pared by 6 bases and J by 5 bases, with 9 bases of the junction left unmatched. CDR3 residues: CASIPTGGKTEAFF. CDR3 nucleotide sequence: TGTGCCAGCATCCCTACAGGGGGTAAGACTGAAGCTTTCTTT.

This clone was picked up one time. This chain uses TRBV19 with TRBJ1-1, with D unclear. Germline V gene data show CDR1 as LNHDA and CDR2 as SQIVND (reference sequence). The CDR3 is made up of 13 amino acids. Trimming took off 6 bases at V and 3 bases at J, with 11 bases between the two ends. CDR3 in amino acids: CASSRTRDTEAFF. Written as DNA, the CDR3 is TGTGCCAGTAGCCGAACGAGGGACACTGAAGCTTTCTTT. The full variable domain, rest sourced from reference TRBV19 and TRBJ1-1, is DGGITQSPKYLFRKEGQNVTLSCEQNLNHDAMYWYRQDPGQGLRLIYYSQIVNDFQKGDIAEGYSVSREKKESFPLTVTSAQKNPTAFYLCASSRTRDTEAFFGQGTRLTVV.

This rearrangement joins TRBV9 to TRBJ2-3; 10 positions match TRBD2. The CDR3 consists of 18 residues. V shed 0 bases, J shed 4 bases, and the junction held 11 bases outside the gene matches. The V gene's germline CDR1 is SGDLS and CDR2 YYNGEE. The CDR3 DNA follows: TGTGCCAGCAGCGTAGAGGGAACGAGCGGGAGGGCGGCAGATACGCAGTATTTT. The encoded protein is CASSVEGTSGRAADTQYF.

The chain employs TRBV29-1 and TRBJ2-7, with 7 bases fitting TRBD2. The CDR3 contains 17 residues. From germline, CDR1 is SQVTM and CDR2 ANQGSEA. The V and J ends lost 1 base and 3 bases, in that order; junction bases with no gene match: 15. The CDR3 protein is CSVEARPRGGRGYEQYF. In DNA form, the CDR3 reads TGCAGCGTTGAAGCCAGGCCGCGCGGGGGAAGAGGCTACGAGCAGTACTTC.